The clone carrying this TCR beta chain came up a few times. The antigen is unknown. This sample stems from a study of CD8+ T cells in alopecia areata. The wider study: Treatment of the treated patients consisted of oral tofacitinib, 5 to 10 mg twice daily. Findings and caveats of the study: Lesional scalp, notably in alopecia totalis/universalis, had clonality above that of normal scalp.

The length of the CDR3 is 13 residues. In germline, CDR1 is SGHNT, CDR2 YENEEA. V lost 4 bases to trimming and J lost 5 bases, with 8 bases between them. After isolation, RNA underwent reverse transcription to generate cDNA as the sequencing template. Assay used: immunoSEQ multiplex PCR; TCRdb lists only in-frame clones, some missing. The sample has 150,000 to 200,000 clones, around 59% seen once. Treatment given: oral pan-JAK inhibitor, 5-10 mg twice daily. Peripheral blood samples and lesional scalp punch biopsies were obtained from alopecia areata patients. PBMC-derived CD4+ and CD8+ T cells were sorted.

J is TRBJ2-2 and V is TRBV11-3; D possibly corresponds to TRBD2 (5 bases). Material: CD4+ T cells sorted from blood, obtained at week 24, from a patient treated with tofacitinib. This clonotype was obtained from a human donor with alopecia areata. The CDR3 here is CASSSLGTGELFF. In DNA, the CDR3 is TGTGCCAGCAGCTCACTAGGGACCGGGGAGCTGTTTTTT.